This entry features one T cell receptor (beta chain) sequence. This record belongs to a study of OX40 agonist ivuxolimab in advanced cancers. Whole-study context: Two cutaneous melanoma patients and one hepatocellular carcinoma patient, three in all, had partial responses.

Here immunoSEQ multiplex PCR was the method, and the copy in TCRdb shows in-frame clones only, minus some. The table has approximately 74,000 clones, approximately 80% seen once. Trimming pared 0 bases from V and 9 bases from J, leaving 9 bases between. The CDR3 has 11 residues. CDR1 is SQVTM and CDR2 is ANQGSEA in the germline V gene. The genes are TRBV29-1 and TRBJ2-7; D remains unclear. The sample consisted of CD4+ or CD8+ T cells sorted from blood, taken in a trial of the OX40 agonist ivuxolimab. The TCR was taken from an adult with an advanced solid tumor such as melanoma, head and neck, liver or kidney cancer. This chain's CDR3 is CSVEESAVQYF. CDR3 nucleotide sequence: TGCAGCGTTGAAGAGTCCGCAGTGCAGTACTTC.